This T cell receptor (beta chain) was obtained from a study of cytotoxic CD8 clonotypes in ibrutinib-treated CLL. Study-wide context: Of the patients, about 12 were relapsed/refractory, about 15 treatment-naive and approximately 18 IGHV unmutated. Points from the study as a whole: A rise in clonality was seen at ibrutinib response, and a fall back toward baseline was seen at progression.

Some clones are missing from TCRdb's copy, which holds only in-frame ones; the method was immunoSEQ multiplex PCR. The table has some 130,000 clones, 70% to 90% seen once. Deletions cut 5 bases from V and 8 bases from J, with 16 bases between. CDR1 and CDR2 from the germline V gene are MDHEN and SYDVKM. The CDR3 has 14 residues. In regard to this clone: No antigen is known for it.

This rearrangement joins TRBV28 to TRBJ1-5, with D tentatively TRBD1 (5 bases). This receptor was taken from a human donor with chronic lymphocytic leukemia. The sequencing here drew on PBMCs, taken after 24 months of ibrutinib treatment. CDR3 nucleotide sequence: TGTGCCAGCAGTCTTGGGACCGGTCAGAAGCCCCAGCATTTT. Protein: CASSLGTGQKPQHF. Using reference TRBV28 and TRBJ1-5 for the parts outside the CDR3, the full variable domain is DVKVTQSSRYLVKRTGEKVFLECVQDMDHENMFWYRQDPGLGLRLIYFSYDVKMKEKGDIPEGYSVSREKKERFSLILESASTNQTSMYLCASSLGTGQKPQHFGDGTRLSIL.